This T cell receptor beta chain was obtained from a study of Graves' ophthalmopathy and Graves' hyperthyroidism (dated by TCRdb to the late 2010s). In terms of the full investigation: A patient counted as having stable hyperthyroidism if there was no progression to ophthalmopathy within 18 months of follow-up. In five to seven hyperthyroidism patients, T-cell repertoires of thyroid tissue and blood were compared. TCR beta repertoire signatures were used to distinguish Graves' ophthalmopathy from Graves' hyperthyroidism and to predict progression to ophthalmopathy. Following sample collection, hyperthyroidism patients were given methimazole at a starting dose of 30 mg daily, and ophthalmopathy patients were given high-dose intravenous methylprednisolone. For independent validation, a separate cohort was made up of roughly 19 hyperthyroidism patients plus 17 patients who later progressed from hyperthyroidism to ophthalmopathy. A discovery set of 100 patients (around 40 ophthalmopathy, about 58 stable hyperthyroidism) was enrolled to explore V-J signatures distinguishing ophthalmopathy from hyperthyroidism. In total, over 130 blood samples were TCR-sequenced: approximately 40 ophthalmopathy, some 75 hyperthyroidism and approximately 17 hyperthyroidism-to-ophthalmopathy patients.

Comment on this clonotype: The specificity of this receptor is unknown. The sample holds no much larger clone one base away, and base qualities are not on file.

Summary of the overall study and its limitations: In validation, the model predicted ophthalmopathy progression with about 71% sensitivity and approximately 72% specificity; some twelve predicted patients were CT-confirmed with GO in a median of around 6 months. No statistical method was used to set the sample size in advance, and the investigators knew which group each participant was assigned to. The 13-signature model separated ophthalmopathy from stable hyperthyroidism with 85% to 90% sensitivity and less than 83% specificity in cross-validation, and 80%/75% in the test set. Most expanded thyroid clonotypes with a frequency above 0.001 also appeared in blood, which suggests that blood repertoires may reflect the immune response in the thyroid.

The hyperthyroidism patients were 18 to 65 years old and newly diagnosed, with a disease duration of less than 2 months. Patients with other autoimmune diseases, uncontrolled infections, pregnancy or lactation were excluded from the study. Diagnosis was based on clinical symptoms, serum thyroxine, TRAb, thyroid ultrasound and orbital computed tomography. Trizol reagent was used to extract the total RNA, and its quality was then checked on an Agilent 2100 Bioanalyzer. TCR beta CDR3 regions were amplified from RNA transcripts for repertoire sequencing. A first-round RT-PCR used HTBI primers with the Qiagen OneStep RT-PCR kit, followed by a second-round multiplex PCR, size selection and purification. Sequencing of the libraries was carried out on an Illumina HiSeq2000 in paired-end mode with 100 bp reads. The authors' pipeline ran thus. SOAPnuke was used to process the reads, removing any read that contained adapters or uncalled bases, had a mean Phred below 15, or lacked an exact match to the constant primer or identifier. COPE v1.2.5 was used to merge high-quality paired reads. Each unique nucleotide sequence was defined as a clonotype, and clonotypes were aligned to IMGT TRB V, D and J references with MiTCR v1.1. The analysis was limited to V-J combinations with a frequency above 0.0001, which together covered 99% to 99.2% of the repertoires. A TCR clonal expansion and chaos score per V-J combination was defined as the ratio of F50 clonal expansion to chaos observed in the TCRdist matrix. Features were reduced by Welch's t-statistics and random forest to roughly 14 V-J combinations, which fed a naive Bayes classifier. Thyroid-blood repertoire similarity was quantified with the Morisita-Horn index. TCRdb redid the processing of the public reads, applying fastp at Q25 and MiXCR, and retained in-frame beta chains. Rows matching on CDR3 protein sequence are summarized as one entry with the most common DNA and genes. The V and J calls were determined by TCRdb, not by the authors. The sample table shows about 600,000 distinct CDR3 sequences, and 35% to 40% are seen once. Roughly 4% of the sample lies in the top ten.

The TCR comes from an adult man with Graves' hyperthyroidism. What was sequenced was peripheral blood or thyroid tissue (not recorded which).

The nucleotides read TGTGCCATCAGCCCCCGATTGGGACAGAACACCGGGGAGCTGTTTTTT. It translates to CAISPRLGQNTGELFF. The chain couples TRBV10-3 to TRBJ2-2; TRBD1 could be the D gene, as 6 bases match. V is pared back by 6 bases and J by 1 base, with 15 bases lying between the germline termini. There are 16 amino acids in the CDR3, from cysteine to phenylalanine inclusive. Only CDR3 DNA is held: 48 bases, read in frame from base 1. The germline V gene encodes CDR1 ENHRY and CDR2 SYGVKD.